The TCR beta chain described here comes from a study of regulatory T cells in long-lasting Graves disease. Study in general: Antithyroid drugs had been taken under 3 months by newly diagnosed Graves' patients.

Arm-PCR of CDR3 regions and iRepertoire HTBI primers were the basis on which TCR beta libraries were built. TCRdb reprocessed the multiplex PCR reads via MiXCR and lists one record per CDR3 protein. This sample carries approximately 490,000 distinct CDR3 sequences, 16% of them seen once, and the ten largest clones take 9% to 15%. The length of the CDR3 is 16 residues. Trimming took 5 bases from V and 9 from J; bases not matched to a gene: 14. Time point noted: newly diagnosed GD, antithyroid drugs for less than 3 months. Following extraction of RNA from PBMCs, that RNA was used to make the TCR library. American Thyroid Association guidelines were used to diagnose Graves' disease. This clonotype has a count of ten or more. These data also featured in a second study, about T cells in Graves' hyperthyroidism and ophthalmopathy. That paper adds: Most thyroid-expanded clonotypes above 0.001 were also found in blood. Ophthalmopathy could be told apart from stable hyperthyroidism with a 13 V-J model.

The specimen was peripheral blood mononuclear cells (PBMCs), collected at new diagnosis, from a patient treated with antithyroid drugs. The genes are TRBV12-3 or TRBV12-4 and TRBJ2-1; 9 bases fit TRBD2. The sequence was obtained from a man aged 35 to 55 with Graves disease. CDR3 protein: CASSPTLGAGGVEQFF. CDR3 coding DNA: TGTGCCAGCAGTCCAACCCTCGGAGCGGGAGGCGTTGAGCAGTTCTTC.